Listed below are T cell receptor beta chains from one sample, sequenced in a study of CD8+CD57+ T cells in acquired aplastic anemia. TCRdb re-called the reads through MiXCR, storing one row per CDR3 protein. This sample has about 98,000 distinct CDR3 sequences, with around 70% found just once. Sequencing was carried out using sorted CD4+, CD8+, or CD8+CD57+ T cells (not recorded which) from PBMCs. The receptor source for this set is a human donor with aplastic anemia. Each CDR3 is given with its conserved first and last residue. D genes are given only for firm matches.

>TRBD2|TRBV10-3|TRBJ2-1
CAISTSGRSTYNEQFF
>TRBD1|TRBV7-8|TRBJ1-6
CASSETGSGNSPLHF
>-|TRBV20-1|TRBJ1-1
CSARAGNTEAFF
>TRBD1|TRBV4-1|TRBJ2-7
CASSQEPPSGTGLYEQYF
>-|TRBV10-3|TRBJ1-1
CAISPQLSLNTEAFF
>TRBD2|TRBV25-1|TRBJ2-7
CASSESGAGGYEQYF
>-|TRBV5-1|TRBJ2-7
CASSLAGGEVQYEQYF
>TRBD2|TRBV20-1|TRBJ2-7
CSARDHLAATYEQYF
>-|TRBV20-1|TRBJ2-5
CSAREWGTETQYF
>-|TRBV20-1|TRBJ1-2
CSAEGPDHLGGYTF
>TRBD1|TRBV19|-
CASSQDRGVSYEQYF
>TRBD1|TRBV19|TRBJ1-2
CASGDSQSYGYTF
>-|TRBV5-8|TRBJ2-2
CASSSGHLAGELFF
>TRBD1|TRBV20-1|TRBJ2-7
CSASYTDRAYFRYEQYF
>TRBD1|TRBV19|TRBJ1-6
CASKDRVGSPLHF
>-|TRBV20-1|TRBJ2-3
CSAHRATDTQYF
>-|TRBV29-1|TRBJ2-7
CSVVSTVYPYEQYF
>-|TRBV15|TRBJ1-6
CATSREGRSNSPLHF
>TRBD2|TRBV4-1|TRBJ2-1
CASSQGFALAANNEQFF
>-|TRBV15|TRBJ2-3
CATSNGGADTQYF
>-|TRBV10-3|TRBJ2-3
CAIAPDRTDTQYF
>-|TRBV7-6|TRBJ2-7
CASSFSAESTYEQYF
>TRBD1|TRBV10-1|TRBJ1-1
CASSGTGRHHGEAFF
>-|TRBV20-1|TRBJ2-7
CSARWGPYEQYF
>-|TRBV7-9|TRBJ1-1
CASSLLDGDEAFF
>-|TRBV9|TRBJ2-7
CASSLGISAYEQYF
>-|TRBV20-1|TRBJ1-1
CSVQGGPTEAFF
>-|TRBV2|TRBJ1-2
CASSEAVRSQGYTF
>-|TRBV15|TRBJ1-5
CATSEDSSNQPQHF
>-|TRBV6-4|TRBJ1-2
CASSDGGGYYGYTF
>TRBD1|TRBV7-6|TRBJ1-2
CASSLYPGQGADGYTF
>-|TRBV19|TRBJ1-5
CASTEGGYDQPQHF
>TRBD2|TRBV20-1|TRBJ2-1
CSADLAGGPNEQFF
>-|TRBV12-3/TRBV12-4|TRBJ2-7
CASSLKVYEQYF